The TCR beta chain described here comes from a study of blood T cells in healthy people across ages (dated by TCRdb to 2013 to 2016). The study in broad terms: In model experiments, template switching captured roughly one uniquely barcoded TCR beta cDNA molecule for every two T cells. Using deep sequencing normalized with unique cDNA molecular identifiers, the study measured how TCR beta repertoire diversity changes with age. Four age groups were formed from the donors: young (average approximately 17 years), middle-aged (around 41), aged (about 62) and long-lived (roughly 81). To avoid experimental bias, donors of different ages were spread randomly across the sequencing lanes. Using the same blood draw, the study looked at two additional independent replicas of 1 million unique cDNA reads for two donors, one aged 18 to 30 and the other aged 80 or older. Study-wide findings and limitations: Because donor CMV infection status was unknown, age-related changes in expanded clonotypes were potentially confounded. The long-lived group showed more naive CD4+ T cells, fewer expanded clones and increased TCR diversity than the aged group, suggesting age selection. Observed TCR beta diversity per million T cells fell roughly linearly with age, and a significant reduction was already apparent by age about 43. Estimates of total diversity from one million sequenced T cells were regarded as lower bounds and underestimates. There was a strong correlation between observed TCR beta diversity and the percentage of naive T cells measured by flow cytometry. Because profiling used bulk unsorted PBMCs, naive and antigen-experienced compartments could not be compared conclusively.

Systemically healthy Caucasian individuals from Russia, 39 in total and aged roughly 6 to 95 years, were included as donors. Approximately 9.3 milliliters of peripheral blood were collected from each donor into EDTA-treated Vacutainer tubes. PBMCs were isolated by Ficoll-Paque density-gradient centrifugation, with at least 6 million obtained per sample. Total RNA was extracted from PBMCs with Trizol reagent, with at least 6 micrograms obtained per sample. For every donor, an aliquot of PBMCs went through flow cytometry to measure the percentages of naive CD45RAhigh/CD27high T cells. The library was generated by 5' RACE. Sequenced using an Illumina HiSeq 2500. A second PCR of 7 to 11 cycles was performed with a sample-barcoded 5' primer and a J-beta primer mix. A unique molecular identifier was introduced onto each TCR beta cDNA molecule by a template-switch 5' adaptor carrying 12 random nucleotides. Each sample yielded at least 3 million CDR3-containing paired-end reads. First-strand cDNA synthesis was performed from all RNA using the Mint cDNA synthesis kit, with priming by a TRBC-specific oligonucleotide. All cDNA was treated with uracil-DNA glycosylase and then went through a first 18-cycle PCR with the universal primers M1SS and BC2_uni_R. The source study handled its data this way. Each sample was normalized by randomly selecting 1 million high-quality reads, each carrying a distinct molecular identifier. Reads with shared molecular identifiers were discarded instead of being binned into consensus sequences. MiTCR, run with a Q25 quality threshold and the strictest error-elimination algorithm, handled CDR3 identification, clonotype clustering and error correction. A nonparametric unseen species model using Euler transformation provided a lower-bound estimate of total TCR beta diversity. The public reads were quality trimmed at Q25 with fastp and then assembled into clones with MiXCR by TCRdb, keeping productive beta chains. When rows share a CDR3 protein, they turn into one entry using the most common DNA and genes. Clone size and V and J calls follow TCRdb, not the original study. A total of around 1,100,000 distinct CDR3 sequences appear in this sample, under 40% of them only once. The top ten hold over 10% of the sample.

Unmatched junction bases come to 6, with V trimmed by 4 bases and J by 9 bases. CDR1 is given as SQVTM and CDR2 as ANQGSEA, both from the germline V gene. The CDR3 covers 13 residues, taking in both the cysteine and the phenylalanine. Solely the CDR3 DNA is kept, with 39 bases framed from the first base. In regard to this clonotype: Its antigen is currently not known. There are no base qualities to consult, and no much larger clone falls within one base.

This clonotype was sampled from a man younger than 35 in good health. In this chain, TRBV29-1 is recombined with TRBJ2-1, with 10 bases aligning to TRBD1. Sequencing was carried out using blood. The sequenced DNA is TGCAGCGTTGTAGACAGGGGGCAAAGTGAGCAGTTCTTC. Translated, this gives CSVVDRGQSEQFF.